Following are 8 T cell receptor beta chains from one sample sequenced in a study of brain metastases from non-small cell lung cancer. Sequencing was performed with immunoSEQ multiplex PCR; in TCRdb, only in-frame clones are kept and a portion is missing. This repertoire shows fewer than 15,000 clones, approximately 80% found once; its top ten account for approximately 7.7%. The source material was primary lung tumor tissue. Every receptor here comes from a donor over 35 with non-small cell lung cancer.

The chain combines TRBV19 with TRBJ1-2, with TRBD1 identical over 7 bases. The CDR3 has 14 residues. With 3 bases clipped from V and 2 bases from J, the junction kept 3 bases outside the gene matches. Germline V gene lookup returns CDR1 LNHDA and CDR2 SQIVND (reference sequence). CDR3 nucleotide sequence: TGTGCCAGTAGTATCGACAGGGAAAACTATGGCTACACCTTC. It yields the protein CASSIDRENYGYTF. Looking up the rest from reference TRBV19 and TRBJ1-2 gives the full variable domain: DGGITQSPKYLFRKEGQNVTLSCEQNLNHDAMYWYRQDPGQGLRLIYYSQIVNDFQKGDIAEGYSVSREKKESFPLTVTSAQKNPTAFYLCASSIDRENYGYTFGSGTRLTVV.

V is TRBV7-6 and J is TRBJ2-4; 9 nucleotides align to TRBD1. CDR1 SGHVS and CDR2 FNYEAQ come from the germline V gene. The CDR3 spans 14 residues. With V trimmed by 5 bases and J by 3 bases, 2 bases remained unmatched. This chain's CDR3 is CASSVTGGKNIQYF. The CDR3 nucleotides are TGTGCCAGCAGCGTGACAGGGGGCAAAAACATTCAGTACTTC.

The rearrangement uses TRBV13 and TRBJ2-2, with 7 positions matching TRBD1. Germline assignment: CDR1 PRHDT and CDR2 FYEKMQ (reference sequence). Germline trimming cut 0 bases from V and 3 bases from J; bases unmatched to any gene: 4. The CDR3 sequence is 16 residues long. CDR3 in DNA: TGTGCCAGCAGCTTAGGTAGGGGGCTGTACACCGGGGAGCTGTTTTTT. This codes for CASSLGRGLYTGELFF.

This clone occurred a few times. The genes are TRBV9 and TRBJ1-1, with D maybe TRBD1 (5 bases). The CDR3 consists of 16 residues. CDR1 SGDLS and CDR2 YYNGEE come from the germline V gene. The V end lost 2 bases, the J end lost 6 bases, and 20 bases lay between the germline ends. Here the CDR3 DNA reads TGTGCCAGCAGCGTTGGTAGGGCGAGGGAAGGGGCTGAAGCTTTCTTT. Its protein is CASSVGRAREGAEAFF. Looking up the rest from reference TRBV9 and TRBJ1-1 gives the full variable domain: DSGVTQTPKHLITATGQRVTLRCSPRSGDLSVYWYQQSLDQGLQFLIQYYNGEERAKGNILERFSAQQFPDLHSELNLSSLELGDSALYFCASSVGRAREGAEAFFGQGTRLTVV.

The chain uses TRBV19 and TRBJ2-5; TRBD2 might be the D (5 bases). The CDR3 length is 15 residues. Germline V lookup: CDR1 LNHDA, CDR2 SQIVND (reference sequence). The V and J ends lost 5 bases and 5 bases respectively, with 18 bases between them. The chain's CDR3 is CASSPARLPGETQYF. DNA of the CDR3: TGTGCCAGTAGTCCTGCTAGGCTTCCGGGGGAGACCCAGTACTTC.

This rearrangement joins TRBV19 to TRBJ1-6; 7 positions match TRBD1. Per germline, CDR1 LNHDA and CDR2 SQIVND (reference sequence). This CDR3 is built from 15 residues. Germline trimming cut 6 bases from V and 8 bases from J; bases unmatched to any gene: 10. This chain's CDR3 is CASRSSTGKDSPLHF. The DNA of the CDR3 is TGTGCCAGTAGATCATCGACAGGGAAGGATTCACCCCTCCACTTT.

This chain connects TRBV30 to TRBJ1-1; the D gene is possibly TRBD1 (5 bases). The CDR3 is 13 amino acids. V lost 1 base and J 4 bases, leaving 10 bases between the germline ends. The germline V gene has CDR1 GTSNPN and CDR2 SVGIG (reference sequence). Here the CDR3 reads CAWSATETTEAFF. As DNA, the CDR3 is TGTGCCTGGAGTGCGACAGAGACCACTGAAGCTTTCTTT.

The gene calls are TRBV3-1 (or the pseudogene TRBV3-2) and TRBJ2-2, with 13 bases fitting TRBD2. Germline lookup yields CDR1 LGHDT and CDR2 YNNKEL (reference sequence). V shed 3 bases, J shed 5 bases, and the junction held 9 bases outside the gene matches. CDR3 length: 18 residues. Here the CDR3 DNA reads TGTGCCAGCAGCCACCGGACTAGCGGGGGAGGAGGAACCGGGGAGCTGTTTTTT. As protein: CASSHRTSGGGGTGELFF.